The clone carrying this T cell receptor beta chain was observed many times. The CDR3 runs to 18 residues. Germline-derived CDR1 and CDR2 are LNHNV and YYDKDF (reference sequence). J gave up 6 bases and V 0 bases, and 13 bases lay outside the gene matches. The sample originates from a study of early T cells in non-severe SARS-CoV-2 infection. Separate cDNA molecules each had unique molecular identifiers attached to them. TCRdb called the 5' RACE reads again in MiXCR, with one record for every CDR3 protein. This table holds 53,000 or so distinct CDR3 sequences, about 9.8% found once. Sequenced input: whole blood. This clonotype was sampled from an adult who was a healthcare worker with PCR-confirmed SARS-CoV-2 infection or an uninfected control (not recorded which). The chain employs TRBV15 and TRBJ2-1; 8 bases fit TRBD2. The CDR3 protein is CATSRESFSGRGINEQFF. CDR3 bases: TGTGCCACCAGCAGAGAGTCCTTCAGCGGGAGAGGAATCAATGAGCAGTTCTTC.